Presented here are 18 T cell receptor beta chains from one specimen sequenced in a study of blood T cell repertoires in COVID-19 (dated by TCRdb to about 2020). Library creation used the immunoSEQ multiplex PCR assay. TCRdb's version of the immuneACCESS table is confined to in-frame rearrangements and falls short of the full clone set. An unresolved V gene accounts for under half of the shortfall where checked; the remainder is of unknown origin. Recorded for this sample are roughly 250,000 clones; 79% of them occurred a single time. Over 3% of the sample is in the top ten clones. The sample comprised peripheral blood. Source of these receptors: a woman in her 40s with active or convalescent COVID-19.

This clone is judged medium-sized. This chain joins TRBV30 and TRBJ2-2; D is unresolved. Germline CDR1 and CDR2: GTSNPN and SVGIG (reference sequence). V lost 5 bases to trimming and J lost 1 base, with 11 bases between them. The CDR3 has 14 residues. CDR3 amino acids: CAWVRTGNTGELFF. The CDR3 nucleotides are TGTGCCTGGGTCCGTACGGGGAACACCGGGGAGCTGTTTTTT.

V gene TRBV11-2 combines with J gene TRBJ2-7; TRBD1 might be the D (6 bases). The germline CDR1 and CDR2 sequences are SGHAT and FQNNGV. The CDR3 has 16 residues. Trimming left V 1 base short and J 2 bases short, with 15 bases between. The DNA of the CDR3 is TGTGCCAGCAGCTTAGCACCCGGGACACCTACCTACGAGCAGTACTTC. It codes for CASSLAPGTPTYEQYF.

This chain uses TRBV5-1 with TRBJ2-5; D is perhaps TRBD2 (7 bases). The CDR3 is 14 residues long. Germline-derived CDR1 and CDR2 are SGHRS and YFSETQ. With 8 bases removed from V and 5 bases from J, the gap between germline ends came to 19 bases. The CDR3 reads CASQSGGGSETQYF. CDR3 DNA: TGCGCCAGTCAAAGTGGGGGGGGCTCCGAGACCCAGTACTTC.

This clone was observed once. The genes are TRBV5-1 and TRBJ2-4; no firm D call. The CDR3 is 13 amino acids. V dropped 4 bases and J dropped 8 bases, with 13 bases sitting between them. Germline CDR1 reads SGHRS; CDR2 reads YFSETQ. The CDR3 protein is CASSPFHRDIQYF. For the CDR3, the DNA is TGCGCCAGCAGCCCCTTTCACCGGGACATTCAGTACTTC.

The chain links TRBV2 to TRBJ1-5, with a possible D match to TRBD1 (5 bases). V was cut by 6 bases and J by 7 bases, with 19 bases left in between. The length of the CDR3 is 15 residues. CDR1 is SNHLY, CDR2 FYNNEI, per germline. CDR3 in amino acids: CASRTGVGGGQPQHF. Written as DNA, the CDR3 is TGTGCCAGCAGGACGGGCGTTGGGGGAGGCCAGCCCCAGCATTTT.

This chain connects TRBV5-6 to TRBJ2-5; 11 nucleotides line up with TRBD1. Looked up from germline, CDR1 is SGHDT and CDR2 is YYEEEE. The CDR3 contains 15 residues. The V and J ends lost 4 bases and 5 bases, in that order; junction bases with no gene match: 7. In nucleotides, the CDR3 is TGTGCCAGCAGCCCCGGACAGGGGGCAGGTGAGACCCAGTACTTC. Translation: CASSPGQGAGETQYF.

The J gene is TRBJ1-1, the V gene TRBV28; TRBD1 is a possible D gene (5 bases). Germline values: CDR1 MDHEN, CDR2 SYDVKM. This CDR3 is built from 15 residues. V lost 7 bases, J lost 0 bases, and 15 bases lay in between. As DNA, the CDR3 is TGTGCCAGCACCGGGGGGGGTGGCATGAACACTGAAGCTTTCTTT. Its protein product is CASTGGGGMNTEAFF.

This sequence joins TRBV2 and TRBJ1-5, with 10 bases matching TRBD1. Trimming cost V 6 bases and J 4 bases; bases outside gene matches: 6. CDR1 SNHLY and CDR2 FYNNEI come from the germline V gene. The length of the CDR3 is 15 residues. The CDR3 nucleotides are TGTGCCAGCAGGGCGGAGGGACAGGGGAATCAGCCCCAGCATTTT. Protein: CASRAEGQGNQPQHF.

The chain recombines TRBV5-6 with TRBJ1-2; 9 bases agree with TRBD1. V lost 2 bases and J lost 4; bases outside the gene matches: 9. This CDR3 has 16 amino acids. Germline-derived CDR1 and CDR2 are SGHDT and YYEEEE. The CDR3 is CASSFGTGSRGYGYTF. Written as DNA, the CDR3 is TGTGCCAGCAGCTTCGGGACAGGGTCTAGAGGCTATGGCTACACCTTC.

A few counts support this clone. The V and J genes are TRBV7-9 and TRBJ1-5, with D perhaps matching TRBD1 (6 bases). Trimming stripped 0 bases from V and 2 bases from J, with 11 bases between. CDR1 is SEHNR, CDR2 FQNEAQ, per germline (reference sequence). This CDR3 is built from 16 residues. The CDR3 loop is CASSLAGAMGNQPQHF. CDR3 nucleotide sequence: TGTGCCAGCAGCTTAGCGGGGGCGATGGGCAATCAGCCCCAGCATTTT.

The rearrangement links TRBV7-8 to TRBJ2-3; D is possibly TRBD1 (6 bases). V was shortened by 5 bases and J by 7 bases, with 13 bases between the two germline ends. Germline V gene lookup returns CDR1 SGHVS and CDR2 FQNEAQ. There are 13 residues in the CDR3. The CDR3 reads CASSRPGAYTQYF. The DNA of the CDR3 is TGTGCCAGCAGCCGACCAGGGGCATATACGCAGTATTTT.

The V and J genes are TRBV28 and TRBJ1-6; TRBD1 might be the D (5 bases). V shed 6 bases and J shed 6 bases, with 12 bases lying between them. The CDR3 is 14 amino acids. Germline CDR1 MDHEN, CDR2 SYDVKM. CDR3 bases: TGTGCCAGCAGCTACGGGGGGGGTAATTCACCCCTCCACTTT. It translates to CASSYGGGNSPLHF.

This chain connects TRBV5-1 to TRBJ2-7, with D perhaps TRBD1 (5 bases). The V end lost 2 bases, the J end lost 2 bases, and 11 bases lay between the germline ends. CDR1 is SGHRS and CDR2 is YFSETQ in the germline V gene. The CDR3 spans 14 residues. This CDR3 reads CASSLTGNPYEQYF. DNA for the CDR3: TGCGCCAGCAGCTTAACAGGTAACCCCTACGAGCAGTACTTC.

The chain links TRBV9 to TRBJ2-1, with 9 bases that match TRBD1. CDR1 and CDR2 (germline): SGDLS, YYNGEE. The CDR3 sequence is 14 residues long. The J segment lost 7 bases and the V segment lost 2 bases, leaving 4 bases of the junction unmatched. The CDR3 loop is CASSVGTGKNEQFF. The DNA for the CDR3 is TGTGCCAGCAGCGTTGGGACAGGGAAGAATGAGCAGTTCTTC.

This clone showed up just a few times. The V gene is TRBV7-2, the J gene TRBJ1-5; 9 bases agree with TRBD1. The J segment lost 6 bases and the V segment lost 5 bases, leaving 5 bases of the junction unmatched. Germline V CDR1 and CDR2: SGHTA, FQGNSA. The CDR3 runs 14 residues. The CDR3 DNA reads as TGTGCCAGCAGCACTGGACAGGGGAGTCAGCCCCAGCATTTT. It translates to CASSTGQGSQPQHF.

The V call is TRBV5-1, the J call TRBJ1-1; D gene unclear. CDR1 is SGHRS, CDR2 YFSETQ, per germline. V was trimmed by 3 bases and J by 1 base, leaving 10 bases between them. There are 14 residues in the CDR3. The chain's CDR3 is CASSSYNQNTEAFF. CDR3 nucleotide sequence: TGCGCCAGCAGCTCCTATAATCAGAACACTGAAGCTTTCTTT.

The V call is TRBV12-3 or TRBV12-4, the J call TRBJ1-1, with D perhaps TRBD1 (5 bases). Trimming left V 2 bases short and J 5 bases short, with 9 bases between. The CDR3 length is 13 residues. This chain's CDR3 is CASSLNQGTEAFF. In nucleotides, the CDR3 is TGTGCCAGCAGTTTAAATCAGGGAACTGAAGCTTTCTTT.

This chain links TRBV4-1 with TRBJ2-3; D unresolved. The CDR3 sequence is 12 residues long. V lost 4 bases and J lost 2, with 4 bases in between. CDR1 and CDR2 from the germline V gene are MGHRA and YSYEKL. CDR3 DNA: TGCGCCAGCAGCCTCTCCACAGATACGCAGTATTTT. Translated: CASSLSTDTQYF.